This is a list of T cell receptor beta chains from one sample in a study of PD-L1 blockade in urothelial cancer. The table came from immunoSEQ multiplex PCR; TCRdb's copy has only in-frame clones and leaves some out. The repertoire holds tens of thousands of clones, 82% seen once, with roughly 9.5% in the top ten. Sequencing was performed on PBMCs, taken around atezolizumab (anti-PD-L1) treatment. Every receptor here comes from a man aged 70-80 years with urothelial cancer. Both conserved end residues are part of each CDR3.

>TRBV9
CASSIRLAGELFF
>TRBV14
CASSPGAEEATEAFF
>TRBV6-5
CASSYDGGYEQYF
>TRBV6-6
CASTPGEGLGTEAFF
>TRBV7-8
CASSLDSLYGYTF
>TRBV29-1
CSDTQDRVTYEQYF
>TRBV7-2
CASSLGRLGGPMGETQYF
>TRBV19
CASRQRDRGLLGYTF
>TRBV6-5
CASRWGRGTDTQYF
>TRBV6-6
CASSYSTGRNQPQHF
>TRBV4-1
CASSQLRGQTYEQYF
>TRBV5-1
CASSWGDTQETQYF
>TRBV6-1
CASNHENQETQYF
>TRBV5-5
CASSLMGQPYEQYF
>TRBV5-6
CASSLPGTVYGYTF
>TRBV2
CASSDDTVNTEAFF
>TRBV19
CASSTRQSNEKLFF
>TRBV5-1
CASSLAGPYTGELFF
>TRBV9
CASSVGVGDTQYF
>TRBV5-8
CASSYGQGYQETQYF
>TRBV4-1
CASSQVTVNYGYTF
>TRBV18
CASSKTGSSGANVLTF
>TRBV6-1
CASRRGLQETQYF
>TRBV7-2
CASSLRQGVPNEQYF
>TRBV27
CASSLITGIQPQHF
>TRBV4-1
CASSPPGREGADTQYF
>TRBV10-2
CASSDPFGEAFF
>TRBV9
CASSVEPGSNTGELFF
>TRBV7-6
CASSFWAYVANRDRGRDNEQFF
>TRBV7-2
CASSLVLRESEYF
>TRBV7-9
CASSSTGGGQPQHF
>TRBV6-1
CASSAGTGAISVYGYTF
>TRBV7-6
CASSLGTRGGETQYF